What follows are 27 T cell receptor beta chains derived from one specimen sequenced in a study of T cell responses to AZD1222 COVID-19 vaccine. The protocol was immunoSEQ multiplex PCR, while the TCRdb copy is restricted to in-frame clones and leaves out a portion. Here the sample spans about 55,000 clones, more than 70% being singletons. The material sequenced was peripheral blood, taken on day 0 of AZD1222 vaccination. The receptors shown here come from an adult in good health.

The V gene is TRBV7-2, the J gene TRBJ1-2; 12 nucleotides line up with TRBD1. The V gene's germline CDR1 is SGHTA and CDR2 FQGNSA. This CDR3 comprises 18 residues. Trimming removed 5 bases from V and 4 bases from J; junction bases left unmatched: 14. The CDR3 DNA reads as TGTGCCAGCAGCGAGCCGGGACAGGGGGCCCCCGGGAGCTATGGCTACACCTTC. Translated: CASSEPGQGAPGSYGYTF.

This sequence joins TRBV5-4 and TRBJ1-4; 7 bases line up with TRBD1. Trimming took 4 bases from V and 3 from J; bases not matched to a gene: 9. This CDR3 comprises 16 residues. The germline V gene has CDR1 SGHNT and CDR2 YYREEE (reference sequence). The CDR3 reads CASSKTGAVPNEKLFF. The CDR3 nucleotides are TGTGCCAGCAGCAAAACAGGGGCGGTGCCTAATGAAAAACTGTTTTTT. The full variable domain, with the rest looked up from reference TRBV5-4 and TRBJ1-4, is ETGVTQSPTHLIKTRGQQVTLRCSSQSGHNTVSWYQQALGQGPQFIFQYYREEENGRGNFPPRFSGLQFPNYSSELNVNALELDDSALYLCASSKTGAVPNEKLFFGSGTQLSVL.

The chain joins TRBV18 to TRBJ2-2, with 14 nucleotides matching TRBD2. This CDR3 comprises 18 residues. Germline V lookup: CDR1 KGHSH, CDR2 LQKENI. The V and J ends lost 10 bases and 4 bases, in that order; junction bases with no gene match: 14. The CDR3 sequence is CATAGLAGVSGVTGELFF. CDR3 nucleotides: TGTGCCACCGCGGGACTAGCGGGAGTTAGTGGCGTCACCGGGGAGCTGTTTTTT. Combining the CDR3 with reference TRBV18 and TRBJ2-2 gives the whole variable domain NAGVMQNPRHLVRRRGQEARLRCSPMKGHSHVYWYRQLPEEGLKFMVYLQKENIIDESGMPKERFSAEFPKEGPSILRIQQVVRGDSAAYFCATAGLAGVSGVTGELFFGEGSRLTVL.

This clone has only a few counts. The V gene is TRBV7-3, the J gene TRBJ2-1; the match to TRBD1 covers 11 bases. The CDR3 is made up of 16 amino acids. Losses at the gene ends were 5 bases for V and 0 bases for J; bases not matched to a gene: 3. Per germline, CDR1 SGHTA and CDR2 FQGTGA. CDR3 sequence (DNA): TGTGCCAGCAGCCGGACAGGGGGCCGCTCCTACAATGAGCAGTTCTTC. As protein: CASSRTGGRSYNEQFF.

The gene calls are TRBV7-6 and TRBJ2-1; 9 bases are a match to TRBD1. The junction had 5 bases not matched to a gene; V was cut back by 4 bases and J by 10 bases. Germline V lookup: CDR1 SGHVS, CDR2 FNYEAQ. This CDR3 region has 13 residues. Written as DNA, the CDR3 is TGTGCCAGCAGCTCCTACAGGGGGCGGGAGCAGTTCTTC. Its protein is CASSSYRGREQFF. Full variable domain (rest looked up from reference TRBV7-6 and TRBJ2-1): GAGVSQSPRYKVTKRGQDVALRCDPISGHVSLYWYRQALGQGPEFLTYFNYEAQQDKSGLPNDRFSAERPEGSISTLTIQRTEQRDSAMYRCASSSYRGREQFFGPGTRLTVL.

In this sample, this clone turned up once. J is TRBJ1-2 and V is TRBV2; the D gene is possibly TRBD1 (6 bases). Trimming removed 6 bases from V and 5 bases from J, with 16 bases in between. CDR1 is SNHLY, CDR2 FYNNEI, per germline. The CDR3 is 14 amino acids. CDR3 sequence (DNA): TGTGCCAGCAGGGATGAACAGGGTCGGTATGGCTACACCTTC. Its translation is CASRDEQGRYGYTF.

This sequence joins TRBV19 and TRBJ2-1; possibly TRBD1 for D (6 bases). Germline-derived CDR1 and CDR2 are LNHDA and SQIVND (reference sequence). Trimming pared 3 bases from V and 4 bases from J, leaving 13 bases between. CDR3 length: 15 amino acids. CDR3 sequence reads: CASSMGTPRYNEQFF. CDR3 DNA: TGTGCCAGTAGTATGGGGACACCCAGGTACAATGAGCAGTTCTTC.

This sequence joins TRBV28 and TRBJ2-1; perhaps TRBD2 as D (6 bases). V gave up 5 bases and J gave up 4 bases, with 12 bases separating them. CDR3 size: 14 residues. Germline V gives CDR1 MDHEN, CDR2 SYDVKM. CDR3 protein: CASSPSGGYNEQFF. The CDR3 nucleotides read TGTGCCAGCAGTCCCAGCGGAGGGTACAATGAGCAGTTCTTC.

The chain employs TRBV6-5 and TRBJ2-2; D is unclear. The V and J ends lost 10 bases and 1 base respectively, with 10 bases between them. The germline CDR1 and CDR2 sequences are MNHEY and SVGAGI. CDR3 length: 13 amino acids. CDR3 nucleotide sequence: TGTGCCACCACCACTTGGAACACCGGGGAGCTGTTTTTT. Translated, it gives CATTTWNTGELFF.

The chain recombines TRBV28 with TRBJ2-1, with 12 positions matching TRBD2. Per germline, CDR1 MDHEN and CDR2 SYDVKM. V was pared by 5 bases and J by 7 bases, with 3 bases of the junction left unmatched. The CDR3 length is 14 residues. The CDR3 DNA is TGTGCCAGCAGTACTAGCGGGAGGTTTAATGAGCAGTTCTTC. It translates to CASSTSGRFNEQFF.

This sequence joins TRBV3-1 (or the pseudogene TRBV3-2) and TRBJ2-5; D not resolved. V lost 0 bases, J lost 7 bases, and 12 bases lay in between. Per germline, CDR1 LGHDT and CDR2 YNNKEL (reference sequence). CDR3 length: 14 residues. The CDR3, as DNA: TGTGCCAGCAGCCAAGATACCGGGTTTCGGACCCAGTACTTC. It is translated as CASSQDTGFRTQYF.

The rearrangement links TRBV18 to TRBJ1-2, with TRBD1 as a possible D gene (5 bases). Germline V gene lookup returns CDR1 KGHSH and CDR2 LQKENI. The germline V and J ends were trimmed by 3 bases and 8 bases, with 13 bases remaining between them. CDR3 length equals 13 residues. Here the CDR3 reads CASSPFQGEGYTF. In nucleotides, the CDR3 is TGTGCCAGCTCACCGTTTCAGGGTGAGGGCTACACCTTC.

The chain has TRBV5-1 and TRBJ1-3, with 7 positions matching TRBD1. The CDR3 consists of 15 residues. The germline V gene has CDR1 SGHRS and CDR2 YFSETQ. Germline trimming cut 7 bases from V and 1 base from J; bases unmatched to any gene: 8. CDR3 loop: CASRRTGSSGNTIYF. For the CDR3, the DNA is TGCGCCAGCCGTCGGACAGGTAGTTCTGGAAACACCATATATTTT.

The chain couples TRBV27 to TRBJ1-1; 9 bases match TRBD1. The trim removed 5 bases at V and 2 bases at J, leaving 9 bases unmatched. Germline V gene sequence: CDR1 MNHEY, CDR2 SMNVEV (reference sequence). The CDR3 is 16 amino acids. The CDR3 sequence is CASSLTPTGGNTEAFF. For the CDR3, the DNA is TGTGCCAGCAGTCTGACCCCTACAGGGGGCAACACTGAAGCTTTCTTT.

CDR3 amino acids: CASSADRAANEKLFF. CDR3 sequence (DNA): TGTGCCAGCAGCGCCGACAGGGCAGCTAATGAAAAACTGTTTTTT. The chain recombines TRBV9 with TRBJ1-4; 7 bases fit TRBD1. The V gene's germline CDR1 is SGDLS and CDR2 YYNGEE. The V gene end was trimmed by 3 bases and the J gene end by 3 bases; junction bases not matched to a gene: 5. There are 15 residues in the CDR3.

This rearrangement joins TRBV19 to TRBJ2-1; D ambiguous. The CDR3 extends over 13 amino acids. Germline CDR1 LNHDA, CDR2 SQIVND (reference sequence). Trimming pared 4 bases from V and 8 bases from J, leaving 12 bases between. CDR3 bases: TGTGCCAGTAGTACCTATCTAGAGGATGAGCAGTTCTTC. The encoded protein is CASSTYLEDEQFF.

The chain recombines TRBV4-1 with TRBJ1-1, with 8 bases matching TRBD1. Germline CDR1 reads MGHRA; CDR2 reads YSYEKL. This CDR3 is 14 amino acids long. The junction had 7 bases not matched to a gene; V was cut back by 4 bases and J by 6 bases. The CDR3 here is CASSLGQGRSEAFF. The CDR3 DNA reads as TGCGCCAGCAGCCTCGGACAGGGTCGGTCTGAAGCTTTCTTT.

The chain is built from TRBV28 and TRBJ1-6; maybe TRBD1 (5 bases). The length of the CDR3 is 12 residues. Germline V lookup: CDR1 MDHEN, CDR2 SYDVKM. Trimming removed 6 bases from V and 13 bases from J, with 13 bases in between. CDR3 sequence: CASSQGGQPLHF. The DNA for the CDR3 is TGTGCCAGCAGCCAGGGAGGTCAGCCCCTCCACTTT.

The chain has TRBV7-2 and TRBJ1-5; possible D gene TRBD1, 6 bases. CDR3 size: 13 residues. V shed 4 bases and J shed 7 bases, with 11 bases lying between them. Germline V gene sequence: CDR1 SGHTA, CDR2 FQGNSA. This chain's CDR3 is CASSSQGSQPQHF. The CDR3 nucleotides read TGTGCCAGCAGCTCTCAGGGGAGCCAGCCCCAGCATTTT.

The chain has TRBV11-2 and TRBJ2-4; TRBD1 is a possible D gene (5 bases). Between the trimmed V and J ends, which lost 0 bases and 6 bases, there was a span of 12 bases. The CDR3 loop spans 15 amino acids. In germline, CDR1 is SGHAT, CDR2 FQNNGV. CDR3 coding DNA: TGTGCCAGCAGCTTAGATGGTCAGGGCGGAAACATTCAGTACTTC. Its translation: CASSLDGQGGNIQYF.

Only a few counts were recorded for this clone. The chain carries TRBV11-1 and TRBJ2-7, with D possibly TRBD2 on 6 matching bases. The CDR3 contains 15 residues. The V gene's germline CDR1 is SGHAT and CDR2 FQDESV (reference sequence). The ends were cut back, 5 bases at V and 1 base at J, with 15 bases in the middle. Written as DNA, the CDR3 is TGTGCCAGCAGCCCATTAGGGACTGATTCCTACGAGCAGTACTTC. This translates into CASSPLGTDSYEQYF.

V is TRBV6-5 and J is TRBJ2-2; TRBD1 agrees at 7 bases. Germline lookup yields CDR1 MNHEY and CDR2 SVGAGI. Trimming removed 6 bases from V and 5 bases from J; junction bases left unmatched: 6. CDR3 size: 14 residues. The CDR3 region has the DNA TGTGCCAGCAGCTCAATACAGGGGACCGGGGAGCTGTTTTTT. This translates into CASSSIQGTGELFF.

This clone came up a few times. This CDR3 is CASRLGTGGDTGELFF. In DNA, the CDR3 is TGTGCCAGCAGGCTCGGGACAGGGGGCGACACCGGGGAGCTGTTTTTT. This chain joins TRBV27 and TRBJ2-2, with TRBD1 matching 12 bases. V dropped 6 bases and J dropped 3; count of bases not matched to a gene: 5. From germline, CDR1 is MNHEY and CDR2 SMNVEV (reference sequence). There are 16 residues in the CDR3.

This sequence joins TRBV2 and TRBJ1-5; 8 positions match TRBD1. The germline V gene has CDR1 SNHLY and CDR2 FYNNEI. The CDR3 totals 16 residues. After removal of 8 bases from V and 3 bases from J, the junction contained 12 bases not matched to a gene. In DNA, the CDR3 is TGTGCCAGCTCCCTTATTAGGACAGGGTCCAATCAGCCCCAGCATTTT. It encodes CASSLIRTGSNQPQHF.

There are a few counts of this clone. The chain employs TRBV7-2 and TRBJ2-5; D might be TRBD2 (5 bases). The V gene lost 7 bases and the J gene lost 5 bases, with 20 bases spanning the gap. Germline loops: CDR1 SGHTA, CDR2 FQGNSA. This CDR3 spans 15 amino acids. In DNA form, the CDR3 reads TGTGCCAGCACCGCCCAGGCCTCGCGAGGGGAGACCCAGTACTTC. This gives the protein CASTAQASRGETQYF.

This clone was counted a single time. The V call is TRBV27, the J call TRBJ2-3; D is perhaps TRBD1 (6 bases). The CDR3 runs 14 residues. Germline CDR1 is MNHEY and CDR2 is SMNVEV (reference sequence). V was trimmed by 2 bases and J by 1 base, leaving 7 bases between them. The CDR3 loop is CASSLAGGTDTQYF. For the CDR3, the DNA is TGTGCCAGCAGTTTAGCAGGGGGCACAGATACGCAGTATTTT.

The CDR3 DNA reads as TGTGCCAGCAGTCCCAGGGACAGGGCGATTGACGTCGAGCAGTACTTC. This sequence encodes CASSPRDRAIDVEQYF. This chain uses TRBV28 with TRBJ2-7; 9 bases align to TRBD1. Germline values: CDR1 MDHEN, CDR2 SYDVKM. This CDR3 has 16 amino acids. V was clipped by 5 bases and J by 6 bases; unmatched bases: 14.